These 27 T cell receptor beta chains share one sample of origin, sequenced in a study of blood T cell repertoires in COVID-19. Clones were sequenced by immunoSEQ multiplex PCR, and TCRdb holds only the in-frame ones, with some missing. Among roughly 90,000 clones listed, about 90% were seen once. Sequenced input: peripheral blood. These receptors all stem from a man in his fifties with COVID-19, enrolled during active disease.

The CDR3 here is CASSFFLGGFGFSSPLHF. In DNA form, the CDR3 reads TGTGCCAGCAGCTTTTTTCTCGGGGGTTTTGGGTTTAGTTCACCCCTCCACTTT. The chain has TRBV7-9 and TRBJ1-6, with D maybe TRBD1 (5 bases). Germline V CDR1 and CDR2: SEHNR, FQNEAQ (reference sequence). Trimming stripped 3 bases from V and 9 bases from J, with 24 bases between. The CDR3 spans 18 residues.

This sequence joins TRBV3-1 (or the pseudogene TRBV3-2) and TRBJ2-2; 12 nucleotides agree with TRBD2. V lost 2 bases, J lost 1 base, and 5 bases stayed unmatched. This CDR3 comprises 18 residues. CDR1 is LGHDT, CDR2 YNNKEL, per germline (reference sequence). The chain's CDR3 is CASSQRTSGDRNTGELFF. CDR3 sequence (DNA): TGTGCCAGCAGCCAAAGGACTAGCGGGGACCGGAACACCGGGGAGCTGTTTTTT.

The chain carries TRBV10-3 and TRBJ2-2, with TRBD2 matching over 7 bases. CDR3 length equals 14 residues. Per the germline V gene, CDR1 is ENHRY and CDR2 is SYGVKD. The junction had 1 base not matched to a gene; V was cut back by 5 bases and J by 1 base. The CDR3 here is CAISLAGNTGELFF. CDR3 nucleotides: TGTGCCATCAGTTTAGCGGGGAACACCGGGGAGCTGTTTTTT.

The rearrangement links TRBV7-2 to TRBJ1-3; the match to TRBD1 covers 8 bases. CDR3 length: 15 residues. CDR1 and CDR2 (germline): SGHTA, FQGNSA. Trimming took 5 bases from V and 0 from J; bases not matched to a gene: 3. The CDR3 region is CASSPTGGSGNTIYF. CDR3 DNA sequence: TGTGCCAGCAGCCCAACAGGGGGCTCTGGAAACACCATATATTTT.

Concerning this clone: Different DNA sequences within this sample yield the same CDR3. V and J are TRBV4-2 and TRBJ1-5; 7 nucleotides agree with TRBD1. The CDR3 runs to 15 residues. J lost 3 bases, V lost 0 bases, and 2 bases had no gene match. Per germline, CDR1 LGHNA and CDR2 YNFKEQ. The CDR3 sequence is CASSQDRGNNQPQHF. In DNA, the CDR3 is TGTGCCAGCAGCCAAGACAGGGGGAACAATCAGCCCCAGCATTTT.

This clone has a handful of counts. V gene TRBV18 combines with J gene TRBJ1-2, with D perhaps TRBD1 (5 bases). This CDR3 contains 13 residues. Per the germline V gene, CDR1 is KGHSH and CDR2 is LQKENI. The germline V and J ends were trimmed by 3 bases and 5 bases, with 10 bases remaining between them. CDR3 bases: TGTGCCAGCTCACCGACAGAGGAGTATGGCTACACCTTC. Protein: CASSPTEEYGYTF.

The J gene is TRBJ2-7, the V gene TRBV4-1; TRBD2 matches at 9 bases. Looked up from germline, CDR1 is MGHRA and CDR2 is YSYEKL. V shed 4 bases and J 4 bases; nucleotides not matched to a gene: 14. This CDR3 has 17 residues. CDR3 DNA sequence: TGCGCCAGCAGCCTCGGGGAAGCGGGGGGACCCCCGTACGAGCAGTACTTC. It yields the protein CASSLGEAGGPPYEQYF.

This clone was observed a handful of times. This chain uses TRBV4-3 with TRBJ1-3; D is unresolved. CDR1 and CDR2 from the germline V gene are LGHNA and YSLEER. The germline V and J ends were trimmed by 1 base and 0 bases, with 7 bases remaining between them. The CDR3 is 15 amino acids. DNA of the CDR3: TGCGCCAGCAGCCAAGGTGGCAACTCTGGAAACACCATATATTTT. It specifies CASSQGGNSGNTIYF.

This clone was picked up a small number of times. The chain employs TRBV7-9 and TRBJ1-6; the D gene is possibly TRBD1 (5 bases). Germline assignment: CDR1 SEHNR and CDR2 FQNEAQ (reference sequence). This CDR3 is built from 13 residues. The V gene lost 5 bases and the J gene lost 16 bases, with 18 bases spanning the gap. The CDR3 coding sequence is TGTGCCAGCAGCGATCGGGCAGGGCAGTGGCTCCACTTT. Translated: CASSDRAGQWLHF.

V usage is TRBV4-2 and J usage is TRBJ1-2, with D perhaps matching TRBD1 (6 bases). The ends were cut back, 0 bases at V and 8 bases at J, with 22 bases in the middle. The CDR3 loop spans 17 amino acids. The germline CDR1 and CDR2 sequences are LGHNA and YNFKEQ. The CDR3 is CASSQDRVNRGARGYTF. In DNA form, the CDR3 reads TGTGCCAGCAGCCAAGATAGAGTTAACCGGGGGGCGAGAGGCTACACCTTC.

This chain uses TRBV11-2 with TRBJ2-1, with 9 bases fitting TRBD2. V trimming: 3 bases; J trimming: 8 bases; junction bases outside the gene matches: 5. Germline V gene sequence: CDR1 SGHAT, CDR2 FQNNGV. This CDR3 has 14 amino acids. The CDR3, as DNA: TGTGCCAGCAGCTTGGGCGGGGGGGCCTATGAGCAGTTCTTC. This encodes CASSLGGGAYEQFF.

The CDR3 DNA reads as TGTGCCAGCAGCTGGACAGGGGAGTACTTC. Translation gives CASSWTGEYF. This rearrangement joins TRBV5-8 to TRBJ2-5, with 9 bases identical to TRBD1. The CDR3 spans 10 residues. Germline assignment: CDR1 SGHTS and CDR2 YDEGEE. The V gene end was trimmed by 3 bases and the J gene end by 12 bases; junction bases not matched to a gene: 0.

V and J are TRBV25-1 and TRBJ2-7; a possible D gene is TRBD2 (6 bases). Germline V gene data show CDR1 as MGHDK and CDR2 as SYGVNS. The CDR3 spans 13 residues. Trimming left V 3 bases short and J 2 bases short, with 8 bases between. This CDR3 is CASSEGLTYEQYF. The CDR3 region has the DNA TGTGCCAGCAGTGAGGGACTTACCTACGAGCAGTACTTC.

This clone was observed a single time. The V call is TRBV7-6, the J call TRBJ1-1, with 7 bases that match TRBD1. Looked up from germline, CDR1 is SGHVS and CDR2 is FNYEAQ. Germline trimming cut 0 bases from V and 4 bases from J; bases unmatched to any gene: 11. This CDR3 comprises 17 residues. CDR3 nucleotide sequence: TGTGCCAGCAGCTTAGCACAGGGGCTGACTGGGAGCACTGAAGCTTTCTTT. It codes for CASSLAQGLTGSTEAFF.

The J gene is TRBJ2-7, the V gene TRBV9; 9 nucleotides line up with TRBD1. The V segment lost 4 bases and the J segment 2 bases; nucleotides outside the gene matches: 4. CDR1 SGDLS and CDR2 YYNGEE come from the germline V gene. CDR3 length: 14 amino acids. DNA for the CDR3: TGTGCCAGCAGCAAAGGACAGGGGACCTACGAGCAGTACTTC. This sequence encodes CASSKGQGTYEQYF.

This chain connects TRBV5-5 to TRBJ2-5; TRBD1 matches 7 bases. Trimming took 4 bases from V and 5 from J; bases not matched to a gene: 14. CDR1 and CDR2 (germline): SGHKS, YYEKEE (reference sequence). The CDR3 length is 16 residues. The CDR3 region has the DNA TGTGCCAGCAGCCGCGACCCGGGACAGAGACGGGAGACCCAGTACTTC. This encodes CASSRDPGQRRETQYF.

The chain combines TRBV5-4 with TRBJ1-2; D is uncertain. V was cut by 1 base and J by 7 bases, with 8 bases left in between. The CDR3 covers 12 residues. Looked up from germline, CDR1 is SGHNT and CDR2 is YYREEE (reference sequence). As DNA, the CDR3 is TGTGCCAGCAGCTTGCCAGGATTTGGCTACACCTTC. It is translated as CASSLPGFGYTF.

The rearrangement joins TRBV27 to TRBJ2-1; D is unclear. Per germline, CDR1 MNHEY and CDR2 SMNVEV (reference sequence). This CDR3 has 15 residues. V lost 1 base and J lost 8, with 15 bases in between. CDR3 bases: TGTGCCAGCAGTTTATTGGCCCTCAGACACGATGAGCAGTTCTTC. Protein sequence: CASSLLALRHDEQFF.

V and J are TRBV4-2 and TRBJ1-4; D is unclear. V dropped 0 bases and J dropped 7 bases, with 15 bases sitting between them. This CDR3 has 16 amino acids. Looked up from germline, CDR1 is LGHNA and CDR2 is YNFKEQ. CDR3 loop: CASSQEGTVGSEKLFF. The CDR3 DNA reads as TGTGCCAGCAGCCAAGAGGGTACAGTAGGAAGTGAAAAACTGTTTTTT.

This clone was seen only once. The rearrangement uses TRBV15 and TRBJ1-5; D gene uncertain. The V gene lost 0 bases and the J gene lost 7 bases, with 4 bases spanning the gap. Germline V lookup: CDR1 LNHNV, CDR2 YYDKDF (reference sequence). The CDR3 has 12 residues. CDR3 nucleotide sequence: TGTGCCACCAGCAGAGATTTACAGCCCCAGCATTTT. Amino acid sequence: CATSRDLQPQHF.

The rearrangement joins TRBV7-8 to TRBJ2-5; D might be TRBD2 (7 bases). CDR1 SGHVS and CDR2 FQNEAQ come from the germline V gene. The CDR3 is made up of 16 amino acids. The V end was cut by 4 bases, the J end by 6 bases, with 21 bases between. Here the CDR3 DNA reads TGTGCCAGCAGCTCCTTCCGAGGGGGGGGCATCCAGACCCAGTACTTC. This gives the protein CASSSFRGGGIQTQYF.

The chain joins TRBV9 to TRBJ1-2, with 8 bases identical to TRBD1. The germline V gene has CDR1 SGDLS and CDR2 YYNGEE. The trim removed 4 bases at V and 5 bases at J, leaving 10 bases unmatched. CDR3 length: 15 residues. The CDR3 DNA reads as TGTGCCAGCAGCTCAACCCGGACAGGGTTATATGGCTACACCTTC. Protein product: CASSSTRTGLYGYTF.

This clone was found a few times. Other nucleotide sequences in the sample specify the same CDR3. The CDR3, as DNA: TGTGCCAGCAGCCAAGAATGGGGAGGGTTTGGCTACACCTTC. Translation: CASSQEWGGFGYTF. The J gene is TRBJ1-2, the V gene TRBV14; D ambiguous. The CDR3 extends over 14 amino acids. Per germline, CDR1 SGHDN and CDR2 FVKESK. Trimming removed 0 bases from V and 7 bases from J, with 12 bases in between.

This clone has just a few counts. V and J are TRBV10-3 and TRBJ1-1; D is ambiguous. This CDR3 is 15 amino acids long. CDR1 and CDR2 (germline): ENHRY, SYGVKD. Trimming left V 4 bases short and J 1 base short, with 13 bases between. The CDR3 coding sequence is TGTGCCATCAGTGCTTCGACAAGCCAGAACACTGAAGCTTTCTTT. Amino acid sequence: CAISASTSQNTEAFF.

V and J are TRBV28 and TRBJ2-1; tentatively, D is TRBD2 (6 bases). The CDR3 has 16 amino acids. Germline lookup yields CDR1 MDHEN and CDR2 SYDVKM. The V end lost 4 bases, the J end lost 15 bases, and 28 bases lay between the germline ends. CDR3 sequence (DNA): TGTGCCAGCAGTTCCTTTGATGGAGGAGGGACCCGCGAGGGGTTCTTC. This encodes CASSSFDGGGTREGFF.

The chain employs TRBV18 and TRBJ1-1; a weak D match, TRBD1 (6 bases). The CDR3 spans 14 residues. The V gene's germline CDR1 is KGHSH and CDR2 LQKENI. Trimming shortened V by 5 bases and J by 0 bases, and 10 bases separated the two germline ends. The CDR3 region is CASSRTAVNTEAFF. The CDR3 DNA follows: TGTGCCAGCTCAAGGACAGCAGTGAACACTGAAGCTTTCTTT.

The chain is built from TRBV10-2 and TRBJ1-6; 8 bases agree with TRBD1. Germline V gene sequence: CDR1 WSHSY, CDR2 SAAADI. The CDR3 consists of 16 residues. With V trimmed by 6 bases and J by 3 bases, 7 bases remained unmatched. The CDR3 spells CASRTGDAVYNSPLHF. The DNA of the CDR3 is TGCGCCAGCAGGACAGGGGATGCCGTCTATAATTCACCCCTCCACTTT.